The next 10 T cell receptor beta chains were all read from a single sample in a study of T-cell reconstitution after alpha-beta-depleted transplantation in children. A TCRbeta library incorporating unique molecular identifiers was prepared. TCRdb re-called the PCR reads with MiXCR, one entry per CDR3 protein. In the table there are about 540,000 distinct CDR3 sequences, around 18% of which are singletons. The material was PBMCs from the stem cell graft donor, obtained from the stem cell graft. Source of these receptors: a human donor who donated a stem cell graft to a child with acute lymphoblastic leukemia.

This clonotype has a handful of counts. The rearrangement links TRBV5-1 to TRBJ1-6, with 7 bases identical to TRBD1. This CDR3 has 16 residues. The germline gives CDR1 SGHRS, CDR2 YFSETQ. Unmatched junction bases numbered 10, after V lost 0 bases and J lost 10 bases. The CDR3 loop reads CASSLVPGGGGSPLHF. The CDR3 DNA reads TGCGCCAGCAGCTTGGTTCCAGGGGGTGGGGGGTCACCCCTCCACTTT.

V and J are TRBV11-2 and TRBJ2-1; D is perhaps TRBD2 (6 bases). This CDR3 spans 14 amino acids. V was clipped by 7 bases and J by 9 bases, with 19 bases between them. Germline CDR1 and CDR2: SGHAT and FQNNGV. This chain's CDR3 is CASTRSLGSGEQFF. The DNA for the CDR3 is TGTGCCAGCACCCGATCCCTCGGGAGTGGTGAGCAGTTCTTC.

This clonotype was seen a handful of times. The genes are TRBV12-3 or TRBV12-4 and TRBJ2-1; D is unresolved. The CDR3 totals 12 residues. V lost 3 bases, J lost 12 bases, and 12 bases lay in between. CDR3 nucleotides: TGTGCCAGCAGTTTCGGCGCCCCCGTGCAGTTCTTC. Protein: CASSFGAPVQFF.

Only a few counts were recorded for this clonotype. This rearrangement joins TRBV12-3 or TRBV12-4 to TRBJ2-7; 7 nucleotides agree with TRBD1. Losses at the gene ends were 6 bases for V and 2 bases for J; bases not matched to a gene: 7. CDR3 size: 14 residues. CDR3 residues: CASSNRDSPYEQYF. CDR3 coding DNA: TGTGCCAGCAGCAACCGGGACAGTCCCTACGAGCAGTACTTC.

This clonotype was observed a few times. V and J are TRBV27 and TRBJ2-1; D uncertain. The CDR3 length is 15 residues. Between the trimmed V and J ends, which lost 5 bases and 2 bases, there was a span of 13 bases. Looked up from germline, CDR1 is MNHEY and CDR2 is SMNVEV (reference sequence). CDR3 coding DNA: TGTGCCAGCAGTACCGGGCCTCTCACCTACAATGAGCAGTTCTTC. Translated, it gives CASSTGPLTYNEQFF.

This chain uses TRBV10-3 with TRBJ1-5, with TRBD1 as a possible D gene (5 bases). The CDR3 sequence is 16 residues long. Trimming took 0 bases from V and 0 from J, leaving 9 bases between them. CDR1 and CDR2 (germline): ENHRY, SYGVKD. The CDR3 DNA reads as TGTGCCATCAGTGAGTCGGGGGTATATAGCAATCAGCCCCAGCATTTT. Translated: CAISESGVYSNQPQHF.

The rearrangement joins TRBV29-1 to TRBJ2-3; D remains ambiguous. Trimming pared 6 bases from V and 1 base from J, leaving 14 bases between. The length of the CDR3 is 14 residues. Germline V gene sequence: CDR1 SQVTM, CDR2 ANQGSEA. The CDR3 DNA sequence: TGCAGCGTCGCTCGGTCGACCGGCACAGATACGCAGTATTTT. Its translation is CSVARSTGTDTQYF.

J is TRBJ1-1 and V is TRBV4-1; D is ambiguous. The CDR3 is 13 amino acids. Germline-derived CDR1 and CDR2 are MGHRA and YSYEKL. Between the trimmed V and J ends, which lost 4 bases and 2 bases, there was a span of 8 bases. The CDR3 reads CASSRAINTEAFF. DNA for the CDR3: TGCGCCAGCAGCCGCGCCATAAACACTGAAGCTTTCTTT.

In its sample, this clonotype was seen many times. The chain combines TRBV27 with TRBJ2-1; D uncertain. Germline V gene data show CDR1 as MNHEY and CDR2 as SMNVEV (reference sequence). Trimming cost V 0 bases and J 6 bases, with 6 bases left between them. This CDR3 is built from 13 residues. CDR3 protein: CASSLSISNEQFF. CDR3 nucleotides: TGTGCCAGCAGTTTATCAATCTCCAATGAGCAGTTCTTC.

This clonotype was observed once. Compared with germline, one end of the junction differs, possibly owing to a read error. CDR3 coding DNA: TGTGCCAGCCGCTTAGACGTAAGGAGCTACAATGAGCAGTTCTTC. It translates to CASRLDVRSYNEQFF. The chain uses TRBV7-3 and TRBJ2-1; D not certain. Germline assignment: CDR1 SGHTA and CDR2 FQGTGA. The CDR3 contains 15 residues.